The next 32 T cell receptor beta chains were all read from a single sample in a study of blood T cell repertoires in COVID-19. Data came from immunoSEQ multiplex PCR; TCRdb stores just in-frame clones and leaves some out. The top ten hold around 30% of the sample, which has 50,000 to 75,000 clones, 81% seen once. Sequencing was done on a sample of peripheral blood. The receptors come from a woman older than 75 with active or convalescent COVID-19.

V is TRBV9 and J is TRBJ2-1; 9 bases match TRBD2. The ends lost 0 bases at V and 8 bases at J; junction bases unmatched: 3. The germline gives CDR1 SGDLS, CDR2 YYNGEE. This CDR3 has 14 residues. The CDR3, as DNA: TGTGCCAGCAGCGTAGCGGGACTAGCCGATGAGCAGTTCTTC. Residues: CASSVAGLADEQFF.

The genes are TRBV6-5 and TRBJ1-6, with a possible D match to TRBD1 (6 bases). CDR3 length: 12 amino acids. Germline V gene sequence: CDR1 MNHEY, CDR2 SVGAGI. Trimming removed 6 bases at V and 6 bases at J, with 6 bases between. DNA for the CDR3: TGTGCCAGCAGCAGGGGTAATTCACCCCTCCACTTT. Translating gives CASSRGNSPLHF.

This clone has only a few counts. With only one base between it and a far larger clone, this is likely a read error. The rearrangement uses TRBV7-9 and TRBJ2-5, with D possibly being TRBD2 (7 bases). Per the germline V gene, CDR1 is SEHNR and CDR2 is FQNEAQ (reference sequence). CDR3 length: 18 amino acids. Trimming removed 11 bases from V and 4 bases from J, with 32 bases in between. The CDR3 DNA follows: TGTGCCTGCTGGGGGACTCGCGGGGGCCCCCGCCACGGAGAGACCCAGTACTTC. As protein: CACWGTRGGPRHGETQYF.

The chain carries TRBV6-4 and TRBJ2-7; 9 nucleotides agree with TRBD1. CDR1 MRHNA and CDR2 SNTAGT come from the germline V gene. The V segment lost 3 bases and the J segment 2 bases; nucleotides outside the gene matches: 8. The CDR3 is 16 residues long. This CDR3 reads CASSDTDRGDPYEQYF. Written as DNA, the CDR3 is TGTGCCAGCAGTGATACTGACAGGGGGGATCCCTACGAGCAGTACTTC.

The J gene is TRBJ1-1, the V gene TRBV14, with D uncertain. Germline V CDR1 and CDR2: SGHDN, FVKESK. The CDR3 extends over 16 amino acids. V dropped 4 bases and J dropped 0 bases, with 15 bases sitting between them. In DNA form, the CDR3 reads TGTGCCAGCAGCCCGGGAGGGAGGGTCTTGAACACTGAAGCTTTCTTT. This codes for CASSPGGRVLNTEAFF. Looking up the rest from reference TRBV14 and TRBJ1-1 gives the full variable domain: EAGVTQFPSHSVIEKGQTVTLRCDPISGHDNLYWYRRVMGKEIKFLLHFVKESKQDESGMPNNRFLAERTGGTYSTLKVQPAELEDSGVYFCASSPGGRVLNTEAFFGQGTRLTVV.

V gene TRBV2 combines with J gene TRBJ1-2; 9 nucleotides match TRBD1. V was pared by 9 bases and J by 3 bases, with 5 bases of the junction left unmatched. Looked up from germline, CDR1 is SNHLY and CDR2 is FYNNEI. The length of the CDR3 is 13 residues. CDR3 amino acids: CARTGGIDYGYTF. For the CDR3, the DNA is TGTGCCAGGACAGGGGGTATAGACTATGGCTACACCTTC.

The V and J genes are TRBV13 and TRBJ2-3, with TRBD2 as a possible D gene (6 bases). Germline lookup yields CDR1 PRHDT and CDR2 FYEKMQ (reference sequence). V gave up 6 bases and J gave up 0 bases, with 13 bases separating them. The CDR3 has 15 residues. As DNA, the CDR3 is TGTGCCAGCAGGGCTTGGGGAGGAAGCACAGATACGCAGTATTTT. Its protein product is CASRAWGGSTDTQYF.

V usage is TRBV5-6 and J usage is TRBJ2-1; the D gene is possibly TRBD1 (6 bases). CDR3 length equals 13 residues. CDR1 is SGHDT and CDR2 is YYEEEE in the germline V gene. Deletions cut 4 bases from V and 4 bases from J, with 9 bases between. This CDR3 reads CASSLGQYNEQFF. In DNA form, the CDR3 reads TGTGCCAGCAGCCTAGGACAGTACAATGAGCAGTTCTTC.

The chain combines TRBV11-2 with TRBJ1-6, with no clear D. With 7 bases removed from V and 10 bases from J, the gap between germline ends came to 17 bases. CDR1 is SGHAT and CDR2 is FQNNGV in the germline V gene. This CDR3 contains 14 residues. The CDR3 loop is CASTLGSVGSPLHF. CDR3 DNA: TGTGCCAGCACCCTGGGTAGTGTCGGGTCACCCCTCCACTTT.

V is TRBV19 and J is TRBJ2-7; TRBD1 aligns across 8 bases. Germline V CDR1 and CDR2: LNHDA, SQIVND (reference sequence). The length of the CDR3 is 16 residues. Losses at the gene ends were 7 bases for V and 5 bases for J; bases not matched to a gene: 16. CDR3 bases: TGTGCCAGTAACCAACCAGGGGGCGTAGGGACACACGAGCAGTACTTC. Residues: CASNQPGGVGTHEQYF. Full variable domain (outside the CDR3, taken from reference TRBV19 and TRBJ2-7): DGGITQSPKYLFRKEGQNVTLSCEQNLNHDAMYWYRQDPGQGLRLIYYSQIVNDFQKGDIAEGYSVSREKKESFPLTVTSAQKNPTAFYLCASNQPGGVGTHEQYFGPGTRLTVT.

This clone has at least ten counts. The J gene is TRBJ2-3, the V gene TRBV23-1, with TRBD1 matching over 8 bases. TRBV23-1 is designated an ORF whose function remains uncertain. This CDR3 is built from 16 residues. V was clipped by 7 bases and J by 3 bases; unmatched bases: 12. The CDR3 DNA follows: TGCGCCAGCATCTATACGGACAGGGCGCATACAGATACGCAGTATTTT. Its translation is CASIYTDRAHTDTQYF.

In its sample, this clone is medium-sized. The V and J genes are TRBV19 and TRBJ1-1, with a tentative D call TRBD1 (5 bases). The CDR3 has 14 residues. With 3 bases removed from V and 4 bases from J, the gap between germline ends came to 12 bases. The germline CDR1 and CDR2 sequences are LNHDA and SQIVND (reference sequence). CDR3: CASSMGTGVTEAFF. DNA of the CDR3: TGTGCCAGTAGTATGGGTACGGGGGTCACTGAAGCTTTCTTT.

This CDR3 is CASSFGRQPQHF. Written as DNA, the CDR3 is TGTGCCAGCAGCTTCGGGAGGCAGCCCCAGCATTTT. The rearrangement joins TRBV7-2 to TRBJ1-5; D ambiguous. V was cut by 3 bases and J by 7 bases, with 7 bases left in between. CDR1 is SGHTA and CDR2 is FQGNSA in the germline V gene. The CDR3 loop spans 12 amino acids.

This clone came up once. V is TRBV11-2 and J is TRBJ2-3; perhaps TRBD2 as D (5 bases). The germline gives CDR1 SGHAT, CDR2 FQNNGV. The CDR3 sequence is 12 residues long. V shed 5 bases and J shed 5 bases, with 8 bases lying between them. The CDR3 bases are TGTGCCAGCAGCCCCCGGGGAGATACGCAGTATTTT. Amino acid sequence: CASSPRGDTQYF.

The chain employs TRBV7-9 and TRBJ1-4, with 12 bases fitting TRBD1. This CDR3 is built from 16 residues. V dropped 5 bases and J dropped 6; count of bases not matched to a gene: 7. Per germline, CDR1 SEHNR and CDR2 FQNEAQ (reference sequence). This chain's CDR3 is CASSSRDRGRYEKLFF. Written as DNA, the CDR3 is TGTGCCAGCAGCAGCCGGGACAGGGGGCGTTATGAAAAACTGTTTTTT.

The V gene is TRBV7-9, the J gene TRBJ1-4; 9 nucleotides align to TRBD1. The CDR3 is 15 amino acids. V lost 5 bases to trimming and J lost 13 bases; unmatched junction nucleotides: 14. Germline V lookup: CDR1 SEHNR, CDR2 FQNEAQ (reference sequence). CDR3 sequence reads: CASSTGTGRNLGLFF. CDR3 bases: TGTGCCAGCAGCACCGGGACAGGGCGGAATTTGGGACTGTTTTTT. Full variable domain (missing parts from reference TRBV7-9 and TRBJ1-4): DTGVSQNPRHKITKRGQNVTFRCDPISEHNRLYWYRQTLGQGPEFLTYFQNEAQLEKSRLLSDRFSAERPKGSFSTLEIQRTEQGDSAMYLCASSTGTGRNLGLFFGSGTQLSVL.

The V gene is TRBV5-5, the J gene TRBJ1-1; D possibly corresponds to TRBD1 (5 bases). The germline V gene has CDR1 SGHKS and CDR2 YYEKEE (reference sequence). Trimming shortened V by 5 bases and J by 2 bases, and 13 bases separated the two germline ends. This CDR3 has 14 residues. CDR3 in DNA: TGTGCCAGCAGTCCCCTGGACACCAACACTGAAGCTTTCTTT. Translated, it gives CASSPLDTNTEAFF.

The chain carries TRBV5-4 and TRBJ2-3, with 9 bases fitting TRBD2. The CDR3 totals 16 residues. The germline V gene encodes CDR1 SGHNT and CDR2 YYREEE (reference sequence). The V segment lost 5 bases and the J segment 2 bases; nucleotides outside the gene matches: 9. The DNA of the CDR3 is TGTGCCAGCAGTCAGCGGGGGGCCCCCCCCACAGATACGCAGTATTTT. The encoded protein is CASSQRGAPPTDTQYF.

J is TRBJ2-1 and V is TRBV9; TRBD1 might be the D (6 bases). The CDR3 has 19 residues. The V and J ends lost 0 bases and 3 bases respectively, with 22 bases between them. Germline values: CDR1 SGDLS, CDR2 YYNGEE. The CDR3 nucleotides read TGTGCCAGCAGCGTAGTAGTGTCACAGGGACCAGAAGGCTACAATGAGCAGTTCTTC. It encodes CASSVVVSQGPEGYNEQFF.

The rearrangement links TRBV19 to TRBJ1-1, with TRBD1 identical over 9 bases. The CDR3 spans 15 residues. The ends lost 8 bases at V and 1 base at J; junction bases unmatched: 8. CDR1 and CDR2 from the germline V gene are LNHDA and SQIVND (reference sequence). The DNA of the CDR3 is TGTGCCAGTGCTATACAGGGGGCTGGGAACACTGAAGCTTTCTTT. Its translation is CASAIQGAGNTEAFF.

The CDR3 DNA reads TGCAGTGCTGGGGCCGGAGAGCAGTTCTTC. Encoded protein: CSAGAGEQFF. V and J are TRBV20-1 and TRBJ2-1; D perhaps matches TRBD1 (5 bases). Germline V gene data show CDR1 as DFQATT and CDR2 as SNEGSKA (reference sequence). The CDR3 has 10 residues. V lost 5 bases to trimming and J lost 10 bases, with 9 bases between them.

The chain has TRBV5-1 and TRBJ2-3, with a weak D call TRBD1 (6 bases). The V end lost 3 bases, the J end lost 0 bases, and 14 bases lay between the germline ends. This CDR3 comprises 16 residues. The germline V gene has CDR1 SGHRS and CDR2 YFSETQ. The CDR3 here is CASSYGDILSTDTQYF. Here the CDR3 DNA reads TGCGCCAGCAGCTACGGGGACATACTGAGCACAGATACGCAGTATTTT.

The chain couples TRBV5-1 to TRBJ2-7, with 8 bases fitting TRBD2. The CDR3 totals 14 residues. CDR1 is SGHRS, CDR2 YFSETQ, per germline. V lost 4 bases and J lost 0; bases outside the gene matches: 3. CDR3 in amino acids: CASSARGDSYEQYF. CDR3 nucleotide sequence: TGCGCCAGCAGCGCGCGGGGGGACTCCTACGAGCAGTACTTC.

The J gene is TRBJ1-2, the V gene TRBV19, with 10 nucleotides matching TRBD1. CDR1 LNHDA and CDR2 SQIVND come from the germline V gene (reference sequence). CDR3 length: 14 amino acids. V lost 1 base to trimming and J lost 5 bases; unmatched junction nucleotides: 1. CDR3 residues: CASSIGTGGYGYTF. The CDR3 bases are TGTGCCAGTAGTATAGGGACAGGGGGATATGGCTACACCTTC.

The gene calls are TRBV15 and TRBJ1-2; 7 bases align to TRBD1. CDR3 size: 14 residues. Per germline, CDR1 LNHNV and CDR2 YYDKDF (reference sequence). J lost 8 bases, V lost 3 bases, and 9 bases had no gene match. The CDR3 nucleotides are TGTGCCACCAGCAGGAACAGGGGAACGGGGGGCTACACCTTC. As protein: CATSRNRGTGGYTF.

This clone has a handful of counts. This chain connects TRBV6-1 to TRBJ2-5; the D is unclear. The germline V gene has CDR1 MNHNS and CDR2 SASEGT. The CDR3 length is 11 residues. Trimming removed 5 bases at V and 4 bases at J, with 5 bases between. CDR3 amino acids: CASSLAETQYF. The DNA for the CDR3 is TGTGCCAGCAGTTTAGCAGAGACCCAGTACTTC.

V usage is TRBV11-3 and J usage is TRBJ2-1, with D tentatively TRBD1 (5 bases). Trimming cost V 0 bases and J 2 bases, with 8 bases left between them. The CDR3 runs 15 residues. Germline V gene data show CDR1 as SGHNT and CDR2 as YENEEA. This chain's CDR3 is CASSLEGAAYNEQFF. The DNA for the CDR3 is TGTGCCAGCAGCTTAGAAGGGGCCGCCTACAATGAGCAGTTCTTC.

CDR3 residues: CASSEVGQIFYGYTF. Here the CDR3 DNA reads TGCGCCAGCAGCGAAGTGGGACAGATTTTCTATGGCTACACCTTC. The rearrangement uses TRBV5-1 and TRBJ1-2, with 7 bases matching TRBD1. The germline V gene encodes CDR1 SGHRS and CDR2 YFSETQ. J was trimmed by 4 bases and V by 4 bases; bases with no gene match: 10. The CDR3 is 15 amino acids. Drawing the rest from reference TRBV5-1 and TRBJ1-2, the complete variable domain is KAGVTQTPRYLIKTRGQQVTLSCSPISGHRSVSWYQQTPGQGLQFLFEYFSETQRNKGNFPGRFSGRQFSNSRSEMNVSTLELGDSALYLCASSEVGQIFYGYTFGSGTRLTVV.

The chain has TRBV5-1 and TRBJ2-7; tentative D call: TRBD1 (5 bases). The germline CDR1 and CDR2 sequences are SGHRS and YFSETQ. The CDR3 contains 14 residues. Between the trimmed V and J ends, which lost 2 bases and 4 bases, there was a span of 13 bases. The CDR3: CASSLSKGPYEQYF. CDR3 sequence (DNA): TGCGCCAGCAGCTTATCAAAGGGGCCATACGAGCAGTACTTC.

The rearrangement links TRBV7-9 to TRBJ1-6; perhaps TRBD1 as D (5 bases). The CDR3 length is 15 residues. CDR1 is SEHNR, CDR2 FQNEAQ, per germline (reference sequence). V lost 1 base and J lost 4, with 8 bases in between. The CDR3 nucleotides are TGTGCCAGCAGCTTAGGGCAGGGTTATAATTCACCCCTCCACTTT. This codes for CASSLGQGYNSPLHF. Using reference TRBV7-9 and TRBJ1-6 for the parts outside the CDR3, the full variable domain is DTGVSQNPRHKITKRGQNVTFRCDPISEHNRLYWYRQTLGQGPEFLTYFQNEAQLEKSRLLSDRFSAERPKGSFSTLEIQRTEQGDSAMYLCASSLGQGYNSPLHFGNGTRLTVT.

The chain is built from TRBV3-1 (or the pseudogene TRBV3-2) and TRBJ2-5, with TRBD2 identical over 13 bases. CDR1 LGHDT and CDR2 YNNKEL come from the germline V gene (reference sequence). With V trimmed by 8 bases and J by 5 bases, 8 bases remained unmatched. The CDR3 covers 15 residues. CDR3 protein: CASSRGTSGVETQYF. The CDR3 nucleotides are TGTGCCAGCTCTCGTGGGACTAGCGGGGTGGAGACCCAGTACTTC.

This clone was seen only a few times. The chain links TRBV2 to TRBJ2-7; D gene uncertain. The CDR3 is made up of 13 amino acids. The germline V gene encodes CDR1 SNHLY and CDR2 FYNNEI. V lost 6 bases and J 0 bases, leaving 9 bases between the germline ends. CDR3 sequence: CASRATNSYEQYF. DNA for the CDR3: TGTGCCAGCAGGGCGACAAACTCCTACGAGCAGTACTTC.